This T cell receptor beta chain was retrieved from a study of shared clonotypes between healthy human individuals. Overall study: Every donor yielded three CD4 naive, three CD4 memory, two CD8 naive and one CD8 memory plate. Broader study findings: Clonotypes which were not shared had lower generation probabilities than clonotypes that all four donors shared. The low donor count limited represented genetic and exposure-history diversity.

The V end lost 3 bases, the J end lost 8 bases, and 13 bases lay between the germline ends. The CDR3 has 13 amino acids. The germline V gene has CDR1 MNHNS and CDR2 SASEGT. CD45RO-negative cells were positively selected for CCR7, leaving out terminally differentiated effector memory CD45RA+ cells. As concerns this clone: Its antigen is still unknown. The same CDR3 is also encoded by other DNA sequences in this sample.

For each subset, genomic DNA was distributed in equal portions over several immunoSEQ plates. Profiling relied on immunoSEQ multiplex PCR, and the TCRdb table lists in-frame clones only, not all of them. The table records approximately 2,000,000 clones, 85% to 95% of them present only once. The source of this sequence is a man between 18 and 35 years old in good health. Some clones in this sample may be carry-over from other donors' samples. The V call is TRBV6-1, the J call TRBJ1-2, with a possible D match to TRBD1 (6 bases). Sequenced: naive CD8+ T cells from PBMCs. CDR3 sequence reads: CASSETGLGGYTF. DNA for the CDR3: TGTGCCAGCAGTGAGACAGGCCTGGGAGGCTACACCTTC.